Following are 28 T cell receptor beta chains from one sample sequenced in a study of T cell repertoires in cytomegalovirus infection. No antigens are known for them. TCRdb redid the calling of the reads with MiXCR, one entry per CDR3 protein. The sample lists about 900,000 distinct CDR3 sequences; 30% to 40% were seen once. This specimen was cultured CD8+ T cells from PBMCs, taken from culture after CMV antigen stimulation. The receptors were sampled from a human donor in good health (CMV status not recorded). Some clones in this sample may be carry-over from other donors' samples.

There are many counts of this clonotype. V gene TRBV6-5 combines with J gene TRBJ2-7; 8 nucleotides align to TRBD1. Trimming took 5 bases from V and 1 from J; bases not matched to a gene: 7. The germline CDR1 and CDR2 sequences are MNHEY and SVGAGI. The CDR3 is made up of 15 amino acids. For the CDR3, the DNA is TGTGCCAGCAGTGAGTCCGGGACAGGTTCCTACGAGCAGTACGTC. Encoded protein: CASSESGTGSYEQYV.

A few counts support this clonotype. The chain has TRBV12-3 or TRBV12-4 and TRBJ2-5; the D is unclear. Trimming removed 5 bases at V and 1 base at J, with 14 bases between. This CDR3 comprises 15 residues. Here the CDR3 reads CASSPSQLPQETQYF. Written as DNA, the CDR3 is TGTGCCAGCAGTCCCTCTCAGCTCCCCCAAGAGACCCAGTACTTC.

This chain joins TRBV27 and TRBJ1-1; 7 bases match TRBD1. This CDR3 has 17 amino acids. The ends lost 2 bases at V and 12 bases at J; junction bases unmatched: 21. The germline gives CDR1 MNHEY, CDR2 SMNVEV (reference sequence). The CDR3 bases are TGTGCCAGCAGTTTAGATAGTCGAGGGGGCTTACTTCGTGGTTCTTTCTTT. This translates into CASSLDSRGGLLRGSFF.

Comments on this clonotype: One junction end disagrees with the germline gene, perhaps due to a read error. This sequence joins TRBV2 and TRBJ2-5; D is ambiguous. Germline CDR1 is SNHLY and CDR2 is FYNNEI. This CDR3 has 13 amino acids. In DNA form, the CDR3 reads TGTGCCAGCAGCGAAGTGGATCAAGAGACCCAGTACTTC. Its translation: CASSEVDQETQYF. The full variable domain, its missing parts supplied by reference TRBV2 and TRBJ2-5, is EPEVTQTPSHQVTQMGQEVILRCVPISNHLYFYWYRQILGQKVEFLVSFYNNEISEKSEIFDDQFSVERPDGSNFTLKIRSTKLEDSAMYFCASSEVDQETQYFGPGTRLLVL.

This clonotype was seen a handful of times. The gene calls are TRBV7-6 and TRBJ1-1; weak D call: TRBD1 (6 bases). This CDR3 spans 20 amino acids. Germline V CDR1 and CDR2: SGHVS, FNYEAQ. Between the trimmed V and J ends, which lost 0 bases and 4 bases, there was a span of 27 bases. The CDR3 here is CASSLARAGDPLKGGTEAFF. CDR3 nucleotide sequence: TGTGCCAGCAGCTTAGCGCGGGCAGGGGACCCCTTAAAGGGAGGCACTGAAGCTTTCTTT.

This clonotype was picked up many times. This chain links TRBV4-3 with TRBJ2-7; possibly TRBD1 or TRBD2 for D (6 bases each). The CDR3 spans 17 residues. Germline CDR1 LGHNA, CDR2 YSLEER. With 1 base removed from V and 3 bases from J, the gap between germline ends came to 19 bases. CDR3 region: CASSQVYRGQGNYEQYV. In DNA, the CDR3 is TGCGCCAGCAGCCAAGTATACCGGGGGCAGGGAAACTACGAGCAGTACGTC.

The CDR3 loop reads CAVGKGGYNSPLHF. CDR3 DNA: TGTGCCGTCGGGAAGGGGGGATATAATTCACCCCTCCACTTT. The chain couples TRBV7-9 to TRBJ1-6, with D perhaps TRBD1 (6 bases). The V gene's germline CDR1 is SEHNR and CDR2 FQNEAQ (reference sequence). The CDR3 has 14 amino acids. Trimming left V 11 bases short and J 4 bases short, with 15 bases between.

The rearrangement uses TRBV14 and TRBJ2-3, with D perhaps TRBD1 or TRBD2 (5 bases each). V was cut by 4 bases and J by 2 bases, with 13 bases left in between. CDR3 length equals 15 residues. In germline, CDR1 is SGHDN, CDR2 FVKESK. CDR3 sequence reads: CASSPLGAATDTQYF. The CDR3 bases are TGTGCCAGCAGCCCCCTCGGGGCGGCCACAGATACGCAGTATTTT.

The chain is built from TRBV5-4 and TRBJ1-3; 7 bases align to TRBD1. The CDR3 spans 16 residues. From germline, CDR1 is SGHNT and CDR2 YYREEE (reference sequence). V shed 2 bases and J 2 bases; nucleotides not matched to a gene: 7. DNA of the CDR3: TGTGCCAGCAGCTTCGATACAGGGGTTCCTGGAAACACCATATATTTT. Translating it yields CASSFDTGVPGNTIYF. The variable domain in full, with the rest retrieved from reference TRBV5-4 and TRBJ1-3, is ETGVTQSPTHLIKTRGQQVTLRCSSQSGHNTVSWYQQALGQGPQFIFQYYREEENGRGNFPPRFSGLQFPNYSSELNVNALELDDSALYLCASSFDTGVPGNTIYFGEGSWLTVV.

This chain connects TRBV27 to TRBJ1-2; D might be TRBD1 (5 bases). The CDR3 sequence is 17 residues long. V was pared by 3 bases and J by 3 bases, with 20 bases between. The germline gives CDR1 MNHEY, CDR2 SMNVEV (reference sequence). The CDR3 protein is CASSLADGRDGYYGYTF. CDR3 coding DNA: TGTGCCAGCAGTTTGGCCGACGGGAGGGACGGATACTATGGCTACACCTTC.

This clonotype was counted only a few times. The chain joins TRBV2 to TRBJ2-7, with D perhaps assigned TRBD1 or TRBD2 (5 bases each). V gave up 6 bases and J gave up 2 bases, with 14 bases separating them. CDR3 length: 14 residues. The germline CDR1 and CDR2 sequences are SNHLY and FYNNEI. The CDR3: CASREVDRAYEQYV. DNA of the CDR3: TGTGCCAGCAGGGAGGTCGACAGAGCCTACGAGCAGTACGTC.

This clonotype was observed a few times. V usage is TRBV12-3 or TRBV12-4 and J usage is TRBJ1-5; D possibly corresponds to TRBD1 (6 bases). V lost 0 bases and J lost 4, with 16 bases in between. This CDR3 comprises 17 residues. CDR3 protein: CASSLATGLVVNQPQHF. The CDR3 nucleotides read TGTGCCAGCAGTTTAGCGACAGGATTAGTGGTTAATCAGCCCCAGCATTTT.

This CDR3 is CASSYLKRGGETQYF. The CDR3 region has the DNA TGTGCCAGCAGTTACCTCAAGCGGGGGGGTGAGACCCAGTACTTC. The chain recombines TRBV6-2 or TRBV6-3 with TRBJ2-5; TRBD2 aligns across 10 bases. CDR1 is MNHEY, CDR2 SVGEGT, per germline. V gave up 2 bases and J gave up 5 bases; unmatched junction bases: 5. This CDR3 comprises 15 residues.

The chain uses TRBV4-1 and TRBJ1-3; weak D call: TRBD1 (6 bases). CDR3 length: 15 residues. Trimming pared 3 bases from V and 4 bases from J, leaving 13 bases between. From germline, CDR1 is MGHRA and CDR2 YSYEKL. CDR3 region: CASSQGAFSGNTIYF. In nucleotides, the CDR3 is TGCGCCAGCAGCCAGGGGGCCTTTTCGGGAAACACCATATATTTT.

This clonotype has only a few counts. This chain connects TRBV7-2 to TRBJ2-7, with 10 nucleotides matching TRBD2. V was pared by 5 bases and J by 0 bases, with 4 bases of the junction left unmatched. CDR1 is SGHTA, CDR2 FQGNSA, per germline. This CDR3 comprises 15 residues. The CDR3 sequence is CASSNGLAASYEQYF. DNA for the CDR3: TGTGCCAGCAGCAATGGACTAGCGGCCTCCTACGAGCAGTACTTC. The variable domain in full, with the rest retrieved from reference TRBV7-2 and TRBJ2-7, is GAGVSQSPSNKVTEKGKDVELRCDPISGHTALYWYRQSLGQGLEFLIYFQGNSAPDKSGLPSDRFSAERTGGSVSTLTIQRTQQEDSAVYLCASSNGLAASYEQYFGPGTRLTVT.

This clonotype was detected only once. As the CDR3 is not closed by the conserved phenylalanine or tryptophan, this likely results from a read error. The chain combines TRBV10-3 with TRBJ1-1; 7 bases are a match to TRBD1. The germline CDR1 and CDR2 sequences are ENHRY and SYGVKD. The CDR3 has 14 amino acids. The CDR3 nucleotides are TGTGCCATCAATGAGGGACAGTTGAACACTGAAGCTTTCCAT. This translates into CAINEGQLNTEAFH.

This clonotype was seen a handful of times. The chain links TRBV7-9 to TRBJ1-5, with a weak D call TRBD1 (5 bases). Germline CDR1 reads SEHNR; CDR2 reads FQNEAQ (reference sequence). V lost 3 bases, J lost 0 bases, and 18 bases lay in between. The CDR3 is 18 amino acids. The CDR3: CASSLAGGGLYSNQPQHF. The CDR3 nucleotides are TGTGCCAGCAGCTTGGCTGGGGGGGGATTGTATAGCAATCAGCCCCAGCATTTT.

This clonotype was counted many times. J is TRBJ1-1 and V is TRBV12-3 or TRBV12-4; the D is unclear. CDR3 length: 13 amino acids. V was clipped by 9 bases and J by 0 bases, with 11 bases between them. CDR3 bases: TGTGCCAGTTCGTTCAGGATGAACACTGAAGCTTTCTTT. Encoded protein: CASSFRMNTEAFF.

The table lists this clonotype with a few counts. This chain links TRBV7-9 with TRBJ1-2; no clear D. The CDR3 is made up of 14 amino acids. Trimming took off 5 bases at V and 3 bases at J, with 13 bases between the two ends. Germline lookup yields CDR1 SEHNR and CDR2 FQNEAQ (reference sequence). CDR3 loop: CASSGFAEYYGYTF. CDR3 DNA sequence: TGTGCCAGCAGCGGGTTCGCAGAATACTATGGCTACACCTTC.

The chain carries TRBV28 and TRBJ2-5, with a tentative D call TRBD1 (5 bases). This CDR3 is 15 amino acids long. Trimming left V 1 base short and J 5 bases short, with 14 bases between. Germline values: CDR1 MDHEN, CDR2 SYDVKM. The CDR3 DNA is TGTGCCAGCAGTTTATCGGACAACTCGCGTGAGACCCAGTACTTC. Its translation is CASSLSDNSRETQYF.

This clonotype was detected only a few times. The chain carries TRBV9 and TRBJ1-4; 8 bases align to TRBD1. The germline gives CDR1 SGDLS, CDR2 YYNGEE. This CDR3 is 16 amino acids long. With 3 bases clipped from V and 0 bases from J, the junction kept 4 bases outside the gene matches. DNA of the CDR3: TGTGCCAGCAGCGGAGAGGACAGGGCAACTAATGAAAAACTGTTTTTT. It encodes CASSGEDRATNEKLFF.

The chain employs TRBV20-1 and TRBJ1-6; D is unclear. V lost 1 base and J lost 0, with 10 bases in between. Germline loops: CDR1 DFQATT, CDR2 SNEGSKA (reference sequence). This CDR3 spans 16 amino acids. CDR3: CSARGRASSYNSPLHF. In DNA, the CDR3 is TGCAGTGCTAGAGGTCGGGCGAGCTCCTATAATTCACCCCTCCACTTT.

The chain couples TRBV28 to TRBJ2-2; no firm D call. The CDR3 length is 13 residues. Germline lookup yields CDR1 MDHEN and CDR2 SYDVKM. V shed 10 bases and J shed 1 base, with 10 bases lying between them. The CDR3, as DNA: TGTGCCACCATCAGAGTGAACACCGGGGAGCTGTTTTTT. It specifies CATIRVNTGELFF.

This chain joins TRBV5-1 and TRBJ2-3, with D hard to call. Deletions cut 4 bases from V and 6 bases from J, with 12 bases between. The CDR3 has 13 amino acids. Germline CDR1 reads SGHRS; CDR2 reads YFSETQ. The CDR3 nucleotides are TGCGCCAGCAGCGACGGGCGTGACGATACGCAGTATTTT. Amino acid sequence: CASSDGRDDTQYF.

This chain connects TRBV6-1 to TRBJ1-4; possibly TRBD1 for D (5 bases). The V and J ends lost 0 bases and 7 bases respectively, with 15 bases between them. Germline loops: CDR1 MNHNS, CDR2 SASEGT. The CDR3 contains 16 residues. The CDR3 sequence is CASSEASPGRIEKLFF. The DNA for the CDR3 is TGTGCCAGCAGTGAAGCGAGCCCAGGGAGGATTGAAAAACTGTTTTTT.

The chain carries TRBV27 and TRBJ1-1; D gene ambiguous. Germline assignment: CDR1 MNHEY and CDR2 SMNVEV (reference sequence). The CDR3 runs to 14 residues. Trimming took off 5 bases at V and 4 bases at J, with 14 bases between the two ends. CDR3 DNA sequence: TGTGCCAGCAGTGTAACCCTCGGACTCACTGAAGCTTTCTTT. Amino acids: CASSVTLGLTEAFF.

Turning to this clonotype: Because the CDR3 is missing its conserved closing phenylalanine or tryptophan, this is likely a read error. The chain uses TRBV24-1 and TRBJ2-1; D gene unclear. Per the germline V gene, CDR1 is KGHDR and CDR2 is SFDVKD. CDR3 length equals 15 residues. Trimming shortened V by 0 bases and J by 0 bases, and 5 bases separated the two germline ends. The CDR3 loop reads CATSDLTASYNEQFS. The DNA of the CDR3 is TGTGCCACCAGTGATTTGACTGCCTCCTACAATGAGCAGTTCTCC.

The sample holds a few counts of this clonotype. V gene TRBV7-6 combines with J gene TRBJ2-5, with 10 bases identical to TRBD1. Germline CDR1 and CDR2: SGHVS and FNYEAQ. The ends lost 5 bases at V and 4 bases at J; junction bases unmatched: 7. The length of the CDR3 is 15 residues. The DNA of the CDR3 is TGTGCCAGCAGCCCTCGCGGGGACAGGGGAGAGACCCAGTACTTC. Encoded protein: CASSPRGDRGETQYF.